One and the same sample provided the 18 T cell receptor beta chains below, sequenced in a study of blood T cell repertoires in COVID-19. This table comes from immunoSEQ multiplex PCR, and its TCRdb copy is limited to in-frame clones, with some not included. The sample includes more than 300,000 clones, around 84% seen only once; the top ten take 3.5% to 5%. The specimen sequenced was PBMCs or T cells enriched from blood (not recorded which). The receptors originated from a man aged 25 to 40 who had recovered from COVID-19.

The genes are TRBV15 and TRBJ1-6; maybe TRBD1 (5 bases). The CDR3 is 15 amino acids. In germline, CDR1 is LNHNV, CDR2 YYDKDF (reference sequence). V lost 3 bases to trimming and J lost 10 bases, with 16 bases between them. This CDR3 is CATSSDGGTGSPLHF. The CDR3 nucleotides are TGTGCCACCAGCAGTGACGGGGGGACCGGGTCACCCCTCCACTTT.

The genes are TRBV2 and TRBJ2-7; D is uncertain. Trimming left V 2 bases short and J 4 bases short, with 6 bases between. This CDR3 has 12 amino acids. Per germline, CDR1 SNHLY and CDR2 FYNNEI. CDR3 DNA: TGTGCCAGCAGTGAATACGGTTACGAGCAGTACTTC. It encodes CASSEYGYEQYF.

This clone was seen only once. The CDR3 here is CASSDSEATNEKLFF. DNA of the CDR3: TGTGCCAGTAGCGACTCTGAAGCAACTAATGAAAAACTGTTTTTT. V usage is TRBV19 and J usage is TRBJ1-4; D gene unclear. Per germline, CDR1 LNHDA and CDR2 SQIVND (reference sequence). Trimming cost V 6 bases and J 0 bases, with 11 bases left between them. The CDR3 is 15 residues long. Using reference TRBV19 and TRBJ1-4 for the parts outside the CDR3, the full variable domain is DGGITQSPKYLFRKEGQNVTLSCEQNLNHDAMYWYRQDPGQGLRLIYYSQIVNDFQKGDIAEGYSVSREKKESFPLTVTSAQKNPTAFYLCASSDSEATNEKLFFGSGTQLSVL.

This clone occurred a few times. The chain links TRBV29-1 to TRBJ2-1; 8 nucleotides agree with TRBD1. V lost 4 bases, J lost 10 bases, and 12 bases stayed unmatched. This CDR3 is built from 14 residues. The germline V gene has CDR1 SQVTM and CDR2 ANQGSEA. The CDR3 spells CSVVRTGTGYEQFF. The CDR3 coding sequence is TGCAGCGTTGTCCGGACAGGGACGGGATACGAGCAGTTCTTC.

This chain uses TRBV5-6 with TRBJ1-6; D is unresolved. Germline-derived CDR1 and CDR2 are SGHDT and YYEEEE. The CDR3 length is 15 residues. Trimming cost V 0 bases and J 6 bases, with 10 bases left between them. Written as DNA, the CDR3 is TGTGCCAGCAGCTTGGGGGAGTTGGGTAATTCACCCCTCCACTTT. It specifies CASSLGELGNSPLHF.

This chain joins TRBV28 and TRBJ1-1; TRBD1 might be the D (5 bases). The CDR3 extends over 16 amino acids. Germline CDR1 is MDHEN and CDR2 is SYDVKM. Deletions cut 8 bases from V and 5 bases from J, with 24 bases between. The CDR3 DNA reads TGTGCCAGCCGTTACTCTGAGGACGGGAGGGGAACTGAAGCTTTCTTT. Translated: CASRYSEDGRGTEAFF.

This clone was detected many times. This chain links TRBV28 with TRBJ1-4; 7 positions agree with TRBD1. The CDR3 covers 15 residues. The V segment lost 2 bases and the J segment 5 bases; nucleotides outside the gene matches: 5. Germline assignment: CDR1 MDHEN and CDR2 SYDVKM. DNA of the CDR3: TGTGCCAGCAGTTTAGGGGACAGTTCAAATGAAAAACTGTTTTTT. Protein sequence: CASSLGDSSNEKLFF.

The CDR3 region has the DNA TGTGCCAGCAGCGTCAGCTCCTACGAGCAGTACTTC. It yields the protein CASSVSSYEQYF. The chain combines TRBV5-6 with TRBJ2-7; D is uncertain. V lost 4 bases and J lost 0, with 5 bases in between. This CDR3 comprises 12 residues. Germline V gene data show CDR1 as SGHDT and CDR2 as YYEEEE.

CDR3 DNA: TGTGCCAGCAGCTTGGGAGGCAGAGCGAATTCACCCCTCCACTTT. Translation gives CASSLGGRANSPLHF. The chain combines TRBV5-6 with TRBJ1-6; D is ambiguous. V was shortened by 0 bases and J by 7 bases, with 11 bases between the two germline ends. The CDR3 has 15 amino acids. Germline lookup yields CDR1 SGHDT and CDR2 YYEEEE.

The CDR3 coding sequence is TGCACCAGCAGCCAAGATTGGACAAGTGGCGAGCAGTACTTC. This gives the protein CTSSQDWTSGEQYF. The chain couples TRBV1 to TRBJ2-7; the table assigns TRBD1, which was not confirmed against the DNA. TRBV1 is marked as a pseudogene. The CDR3 has 14 residues.

The chain uses TRBV19 and TRBJ1-2; the D is unclear. The CDR3 extends over 14 amino acids. The V end lost 4 bases, the J end lost 5 bases, and 14 bases lay between the germline ends. CDR1 is LNHDA, CDR2 SQIVND, per germline (reference sequence). The CDR3 DNA follows: TGTGCCAGTAGTACCGTGATGGCTCCGTATGGCTACACCTTC. It codes for CASSTVMAPYGYTF.

This clone was found once. The chain is built from TRBV11-2 and TRBJ2-1; 8 positions agree with TRBD2. The CDR3 has 16 amino acids. V lost 3 bases, J lost 8 bases, and 12 bases stayed unmatched. Germline CDR1 reads SGHAT; CDR2 reads FQNNGV. The CDR3 nucleotides read TGTGCCAGCAGCTTGCGGCGCGGGAGGTCTCGAGATGAGCAGTTCTTC. It translates to CASSLRRGRSRDEQFF. The entire variable domain, with the rest obtained from reference TRBV11-2 and TRBJ2-1, is as follows: EAGVAQSPRYKIIEKRQSVAFWCNPISGHATLYWYQQILGQGPKLLIQFQNNGVVDDSQLPKDRFSAERLKGVDSTLKIQPAKLEDSAVYLCASSLRRGRSRDEQFFGPGTRLTVL.

This chain connects TRBV12-5 to TRBJ2-3; TRBD2 matches 12 bases. The trim removed 6 bases at V and 5 bases at J, leaving 12 bases unmatched. Germline lookup yields CDR1 LGHNT and CDR2 FRNRAP. This CDR3 spans 17 amino acids. CDR3: CASGTGLAGPPGDTQYF. The CDR3 nucleotides are TGTGCTAGTGGGACCGGACTAGCGGGACCGCCAGGAGATACGCAGTATTTT.

The table lists this clone with a count of one. The V gene is TRBV3-1 (or the pseudogene TRBV3-2), the J gene TRBJ2-1, with TRBD2 matching over 12 bases. CDR3 length equals 17 residues. Germline V gene sequence: CDR1 LGHDT, CDR2 YNNKEL (reference sequence). V lost 6 bases and J lost 7; bases outside the gene matches: 13. The CDR3 is CASSHTLAGGPGNEQFF. The CDR3 DNA follows: TGTGCCAGCAGTCACACCCTAGCGGGAGGGCCGGGAAATGAGCAGTTCTTC.

The CDR3: CATSAPGGLSGELFF. CDR3 nucleotides: TGTGCCACCAGTGCCCCCGGGGGGTTGTCCGGGGAGCTGTTTTTT. The chain joins TRBV24-1 to TRBJ2-2, with TRBD2 identical over 7 bases. Per the germline V gene, CDR1 is KGHDR and CDR2 is SFDVKD. The CDR3 is 15 residues long. Unmatched junction bases numbered 8, after V lost 5 bases and J lost 6 bases.

This sequence joins TRBV30 and TRBJ2-7; TRBD2 agrees at 11 bases. From germline, CDR1 is GTSNPN and CDR2 SVGIG (reference sequence). This CDR3 spans 15 amino acids. V lost 8 bases, J lost 3 bases, and 12 bases stayed unmatched. CDR3 DNA: TGTGCCGGGGGGGAAACTAGCGGGAGCCGCTACGAGCAGTACTTC. Residues: CAGGETSGSRYEQYF. The whole variable domain, filled in from reference TRBV30 and TRBJ2-7, reads SQTIHQWPATLVQPVGSPLSLECTVEGTSNPNLYWYRQAAGRGLQLLFYSVGIGQISSEVPQNLSASRPQDRQFILSSKKLLLSDSGFYLCAGGETSGSRYEQYFGPGTRLTVT.

In regard to this clone: At one end the junction does not follow the germline gene, possibly because of a read error. The rearrangement links TRBV7-7 to TRBJ2-7; TRBD2 aligns across 7 bases. Germline-derived CDR1 and CDR2 are SSHAT and FNYEAQ (reference sequence). The CDR3 contains 15 residues. The chain's CDR3 is CASSYGQGGAYEQYF. The CDR3 coding sequence is TGTGCTAGCAGCTATGGGCAGGGAGGGGCCTACGAGCAGTACTTC.

The chain joins TRBV28 to TRBJ1-1, with a possible D match to TRBD1 (5 bases). The CDR3 covers 13 residues. Per the germline V gene, CDR1 is MDHEN and CDR2 is SYDVKM. V gave up 8 bases and J gave up 4 bases, with 14 bases separating them. The DNA for the CDR3 is TGTGCCAGCCTCCCCCGGGGGGTCACTGAAGCTTTCTTT. It specifies CASLPRGVTEAFF.